This TCR beta chain stems from a study of shared clonotypes between healthy human individuals. Germline CDR1 GTSNPN, CDR2 SVGIG (reference sequence). The CDR3 is 13 residues long. The V gene lost 3 bases and the J gene lost 2 bases, with 11 bases spanning the gap. Measured with immunoSEQ multiplex PCR; TCRdb has only the in-frame clones, and not every one. The data hold fewer than 650,000 clones, with around 76% observed a single time. The sequenced sample consisted of PBMCs. The sequence was collected from a woman aged 40-49 years in good health. Some clones in this sample may be carry-over from other donors' samples. V and J are TRBV30 and TRBJ2-7; either TRBD1 or TRBD2 may supply D (5 bases each). The CDR3 DNA follows: TGTGCCTGGAGCTGGGGGAAGACCTACGAGCAGTACTTC. Its protein product is CAWSWGKTYEQYF. The whole variable domain, remainder taken from reference TRBV30 and TRBJ2-7, is SQTIHQWPATLVQPVGSPLSLECTVEGTSNPNLYWYRQAAGRGLQLLFYSVGIGQISSEVPQNLSASRPQDRQFILSSKKLLLSDSGFYLCAWSWGKTYEQYFGPGTRLTVT.